These 4 T cell receptor beta chains originate from one sample sequenced in a study of T cells in Graves' hyperthyroidism and ophthalmopathy. Amplified regions were TCR beta CDR3 sequences from RNA transcripts. The HTBI primer set drove a first-round RT-PCR of the TCR CDR3. Via MiXCR, TCRdb re-called the multiplex PCR reads, giving one row per CDR3 protein. The sample has hundreds of thousands of distinct CDR3 sequences; approximately 14% are singletons. The sequencing sample was made of blood. Receptor source: a woman in her thirties with Graves' hyperthyroidism that later progressed to Graves' ophthalmopathy.

In its sample, this clonotype was seen a few times. The chain uses TRBV5-1 and TRBJ1-1; D gene unclear. Looked up from germline, CDR1 is SGHRS and CDR2 is YFSETQ. Trimming took 1 base from V and 0 from J, leaving 10 bases between them. This CDR3 region has 15 residues. The CDR3 region is CASSLNGGLNTEAFF. The CDR3 nucleotides read TGCGCCAGCAGCTTGAATGGAGGGCTGAACACTGAAGCTTTCTTT.

This clonotype turned up a few times. For the CDR3, the DNA is TGTGCCACCACGACAGTGAACACTGAAGCTTTCTTT. It yields the protein CATTTVNTEAFF. V and J are TRBV7-2 and TRBJ1-1; weak D call: TRBD1 (5 bases). The CDR3 sequence is 12 residues long. Between the trimmed V and J ends, which lost 10 bases and 0 bases, there was a span of 9 bases. Germline V gives CDR1 SGHTA, CDR2 FQGNSA.

This clonotype was observed at least ten times. V is TRBV4-3 and J is TRBJ2-1; TRBD2 matches 7 bases. With V trimmed by 3 bases and J by 2 bases, 1 base remained unmatched. The germline gives CDR1 LGHNA, CDR2 YSLEER. This CDR3 comprises 14 residues. CDR3 in amino acids: CASSQAGAYNEQFF. Here the CDR3 DNA reads TGCGCCAGCAGCCAGGCGGGGGCCTACAATGAGCAGTTCTTC.

This clonotype has a handful of counts. The V call is TRBV24-1, the J call TRBJ2-1, with 11 bases aligning to TRBD2. The CDR3 extends over 16 amino acids. V shed 0 bases and J 7 bases; nucleotides not matched to a gene: 4. CDR1 KGHDR and CDR2 SFDVKD come from the germline V gene. The CDR3 reads CATSDLGTSGLNEQFF. In DNA, the CDR3 is TGTGCCACCAGTGATTTGGGGACTAGCGGCTTGAATGAGCAGTTCTTC.